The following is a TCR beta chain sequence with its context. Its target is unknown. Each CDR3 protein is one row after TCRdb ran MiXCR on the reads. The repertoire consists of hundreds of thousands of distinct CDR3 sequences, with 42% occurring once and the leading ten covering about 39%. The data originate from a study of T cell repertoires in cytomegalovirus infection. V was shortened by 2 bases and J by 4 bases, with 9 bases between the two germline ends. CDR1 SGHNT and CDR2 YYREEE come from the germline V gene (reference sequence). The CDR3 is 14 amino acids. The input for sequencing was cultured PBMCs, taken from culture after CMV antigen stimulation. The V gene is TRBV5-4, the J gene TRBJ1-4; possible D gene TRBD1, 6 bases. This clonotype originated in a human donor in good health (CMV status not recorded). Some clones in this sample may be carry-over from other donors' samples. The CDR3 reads CASSLGQNNEKLFF. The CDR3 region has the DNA TGTGCCAGCAGCTTAGGACAGAATAATGAAAAACTGTTTTTT.